The 26 T cell receptor beta chains given below trace back to one sample, sequenced in a study of response to subunit inactivated influenza vaccine (dated by TCRdb to 2016 to 2019). The library was made by RT-PCR. Sequenced using an Illumina HiSeq 2500. TCRdb handled the public reads itself, with Q25 trimming in fastp and clone calling in MiXCR, and kept productive beta chains. CDR3 protein sequences are deduplicated, and each keeps its most common genes and DNA. The sample data list some 800,000 distinct CDR3 sequences, and about 20% of these were observed just once. 10% of the sample is held by the ten biggest clonotypes. The input for sequencing was PBMCs from blood, taken more than 4 days after vaccination. All receptors derive from a man over 45 who received an inactivated influenza vaccine. Donor details come from another sample of the same person, matched by shared clones.

The CDR3 coding sequence is TGTGCCACCCAGGCACAGGGCTATTACGAGCAGTACTTC. It is translated as CATQAQGYYEQYF. The gene calls are TRBV10-3 and TRBJ2-7; D is possibly TRBD1 (6 bases). This CDR3 has 13 residues. Trimming cost V 10 bases and J 4 bases, with 17 bases left between them. Per the germline V gene, CDR1 is ENHRY and CDR2 is SYGVKD.

The genes are TRBV9 and TRBJ1-1; D not resolved. Per the germline V gene, CDR1 is SGDLS and CDR2 is YYNGEE. CDR3 length: 13 residues. V was cut by 1 base and J by 5 bases, with 9 bases left in between. The CDR3 reads CASSVPPDTEAFF. The CDR3 DNA follows: TGTGCCAGCAGCGTACCCCCCGATACTGAAGCTTTCTTT.

The chain has TRBV4-3 and TRBJ2-3, with D unresolved. The CDR3 is 15 residues long. Trimming removed 1 base from V and 0 bases from J, with 8 bases in between. The germline CDR1 and CDR2 sequences are LGHNA and YSLEER. This CDR3 is CASSQVFSSTDTQYF. DNA of the CDR3: TGCGCCAGCAGCCAAGTTTTTTCGAGCACAGATACGCAGTATTTT.

This clonotype came up a few times. The V call is TRBV19, the J call TRBJ2-7; D ambiguous. Germline values: CDR1 LNHDA, CDR2 SQIVND (reference sequence). The length of the CDR3 is 17 residues. V lost 8 bases to trimming and J lost 1 base, with 24 bases between them. The CDR3 protein is CASRRTHNSISSYEQYF. The CDR3 bases are TGTGCCAGTCGCCGTACACACAACAGTATATCTTCCTACGAGCAGTACTTC.

This clonotype was recorded many times. The chain recombines TRBV29-1 with TRBJ2-7; D might be TRBD2 (6 bases). V dropped 1 base and J dropped 3 bases, with 13 bases sitting between them. There are 14 residues in the CDR3. CDR1 SQVTM and CDR2 ANQGSEA come from the germline V gene. DNA of the CDR3: TGCAGCGTTGAAGTGAAAGGAGGGAACTACGAGCAGTACTTC. It specifies CSVEVKGGNYEQYF.

This clonotype was seen only a few times. V gene TRBV20-1 combines with J gene TRBJ2-1; D may be TRBD1 or TRBD2 (6 bases each). Germline V gene data show CDR1 as DFQATT and CDR2 as SNEGSKA (reference sequence). V lost 3 bases, J lost 4 bases, and 16 bases lay in between. This CDR3 spans 15 amino acids. This CDR3 is CSARAFGGQYNEQFF. CDR3 DNA sequence: TGCAGTGCTAGGGCTTTCGGGGGCCAATACAATGAGCAGTTCTTC.

The table lists this clonotype with a few counts. The rearrangement uses TRBV5-1 and TRBJ1-3; the D gene is possibly TRBD1 (5 bases). Per germline, CDR1 SGHRS and CDR2 YFSETQ. This CDR3 has 16 residues. The ends were cut back, 0 bases at V and 0 bases at J, with 10 bases in the middle. Here the CDR3 reads CASSLAGQGSGNTIYF. The CDR3 region has the DNA TGCGCCAGCAGCTTGGCCGGTCAGGGCTCTGGAAACACCATATATTTT.

The CDR3 DNA reads as TGTGCCAGCAGCTTAGGGGACAGGGGACTTCCCCTCCACTTT. Translation gives CASSLGDRGLPLHF. V gene TRBV7-2 combines with J gene TRBJ1-6; 10 bases are a match to TRBD1. The V segment lost 1 base and the J segment 13 bases; nucleotides outside the gene matches: 4. The germline V gene encodes CDR1 SGHTA and CDR2 FQGNSA. CDR3 length: 14 amino acids.

The genes are TRBV5-1 and TRBJ2-2, with 11 bases lining up with TRBD2. The CDR3 length is 16 residues. V dropped 6 bases and J dropped 6; count of bases not matched to a gene: 10. CDR1 is SGHRS and CDR2 is YFSETQ in the germline V gene. Here the CDR3 DNA reads TGCGCCAGCACTCCCCTGACTAGCGGGGTGTCCGGGGAGCTGTTTTTT. Translation gives CASTPLTSGVSGELFF.

The rearrangement links TRBV5-1 to TRBJ1-6; D is perhaps TRBD1 (5 bases). The germline V gene encodes CDR1 SGHRS and CDR2 YFSETQ. Trimming shortened V by 0 bases and J by 6 bases, and 10 bases separated the two germline ends. The CDR3 loop spans 15 amino acids. The CDR3 DNA reads TGCGCCAGCAGCTTGGAGGGGACGGTTAATTCACCCCTCCACTTT. Translating gives CASSLEGTVNSPLHF.

V and J are TRBV20-1 and TRBJ2-5, with TRBD2 matching 8 bases. This CDR3 is built from 16 residues. After removal of 4 bases from V and 5 bases from J, the junction contained 15 bases not matched to a gene. Germline CDR1 and CDR2: DFQATT and SNEGSKA (reference sequence). The CDR3 region is CSATSLAGSVVETQYF. The CDR3 nucleotides are TGCAGTGCTACCAGTCTAGCGGGCTCGGTTGTGGAGACCCAGTACTTC.

The chain couples TRBV6-5 to TRBJ2-2; D gene uncertain. V was clipped by 4 bases and J by 0 bases, with 6 bases between them. Germline V gene sequence: CDR1 MNHEY, CDR2 SVGAGI. CDR3 length: 14 residues. CDR3 loop: CASSSPANTGELFF. In DNA, the CDR3 is TGTGCCAGCAGTTCGCCAGCGAACACCGGGGAGCTGTTTTTT.

This clonotype came up a few times. The chain employs TRBV5-1 and TRBJ2-3; 9 bases map to TRBD1. V lost 4 bases to trimming and J lost 4 bases; unmatched junction nucleotides: 7. The CDR3 consists of 15 residues. CDR1 and CDR2 (germline): SGHRS, YFSETQ. CDR3 region: CASSLLGQGSDTQYF. DNA for the CDR3: TGCGCCAGCAGCCTGTTGGGACAGGGATCAGATACGCAGTATTTT.

This chain uses TRBV11-3 with TRBJ2-2; D may be TRBD1 (5 bases). V lost 1 base, J lost 3 bases, and 9 bases lay in between. Germline CDR1 and CDR2: SGHNT and YENEEA. The length of the CDR3 is 15 residues. The CDR3 nucleotides read TGTGCCAGCAGCTTAGCGGGCAGGGACACCGGGGAGCTGTTTTTT. It codes for CASSLAGRDTGELFF.

In the case of this clonotype: At one boundary the junction diverges from the germline segment, which might be a read error. The J gene is TRBJ2-5, the V gene TRBV11-2, with TRBD2 matching over 16 bases. The CDR3 has 19 residues. The germline gives CDR1 SGHAT, CDR2 FQNNGV. In DNA, the CDR3 is TGTGCCACCAGCTTATTACCGGGACTAGCGGGGGGGCGACAAGAGACCCAGTACTTC. Protein product: CATSLLPGLAGGRQETQYF. The entire variable domain, with the rest obtained from reference TRBV11-2 and TRBJ2-5, is as follows: EAGVAQSPRYKIIEKRQSVAFWCNPISGHATLYWYQQILGQGPKLLIQFQNNGVVDDSQLPKDRFSAERLKGVDSTLKIQPAKLEDSAVYLCATSLLPGLAGGRQETQYFGPGTRLLVL.

This clonotype turned up a few times. The rearrangement links TRBV5-1 to TRBJ2-2; 7 bases agree with TRBD2. Germline trimming cut 4 bases from V and 1 base from J; bases unmatched to any gene: 4. Germline CDR1 is SGHRS and CDR2 is YFSETQ. This CDR3 has 15 amino acids. CDR3 amino acids: CASSRGGGNTGELFF. The DNA for the CDR3 is TGCGCCAGCAGCCGAGGCGGGGGGAACACCGGGGAGCTGTTTTTT.

This clonotype was detected a few times. The V call is TRBV29-1, the J call TRBJ1-1, with 10 positions matching TRBD1. Losses at the gene ends were 7 bases for V and 3 bases for J; bases not matched to a gene: 2. The CDR3 covers 12 residues. CDR1 SQVTM and CDR2 ANQGSEA come from the germline V gene. CDR3 loop: CSDGTGDTEAFF. CDR3 bases: TGCAGCGACGGGACAGGGGACACTGAAGCTTTCTTT.

The rearrangement uses TRBV7-2 and TRBJ2-1, with 7 nucleotides matching TRBD2. CDR1 and CDR2 from the germline V gene are SGHTA and FQGNSA. The CDR3 is 15 residues long. Trimming at V came to 1 base and at J to 6 bases, leaving 6 bases not matched to a gene. CDR3 sequence: CASSLVAGEGNEQFF. CDR3 bases: TGTGCCAGCAGCTTAGTGGCGGGAGAGGGCAATGAGCAGTTCTTC.

The rearrangement joins TRBV7-2 to TRBJ2-7; 7 bases align to TRBD1. Trimming removed 5 bases from V and 5 bases from J; junction bases left unmatched: 6. Germline loops: CDR1 SGHTA, CDR2 FQGNSA. CDR3 length: 13 residues. CDR3 amino acids: CASSPWTGNEQYF. The CDR3 DNA follows: TGTGCCAGCAGCCCCTGGACAGGAAACGAGCAGTACTTC.

This clonotype was recorded at least ten times. The V gene is TRBV4-2, the J gene TRBJ2-5; D may correspond to TRBD1 or TRBD2 (12 bases each). The ends were cut back, 5 bases at V and 2 bases at J, with 27 bases in the middle. Germline CDR1 and CDR2: LGHNA and YNFKEQ. The CDR3 consists of 19 residues. The CDR3 DNA is TGTGCCAGCAGCGGGACAGGGGGCTACCTAGCGGGAGGGCAAGAGACCCAGTACTTC. Its translation: CASSGTGGYLAGGQETQYF.

The V call is TRBV14, the J call TRBJ2-5; 9 nucleotides agree with TRBD1. The CDR3 is 14 amino acids. Germline assignment: CDR1 SGHDN and CDR2 FVKESK. The V segment lost 5 bases and the J segment 7 bases; nucleotides outside the gene matches: 8. The DNA of the CDR3 is TGTGCCAGCAGCTCACGACAGGGGGTTTGGACCCAGTACTTC. Its translation is CASSSRQGVWTQYF.

The J gene is TRBJ2-1, the V gene TRBV7-9, with D perhaps TRBD1 (6 bases). In germline, CDR1 is SEHNR, CDR2 FQNEAQ (reference sequence). CDR3 length: 15 amino acids. Trimming removed 0 bases from V and 3 bases from J, with 9 bases in between. This chain's CDR3 is CASSLASRGYNEQFF. CDR3 nucleotides: TGTGCCAGCAGCTTAGCGTCCAGGGGCTACAATGAGCAGTTCTTC.

The rearrangement uses TRBV3-1 and TRBJ1-1; 9 nucleotides line up with TRBD1. The germline V gene encodes CDR1 LGHDT and CDR2 YNNKEL (reference sequence). The V segment lost 3 bases and the J segment 4 bases; nucleotides outside the gene matches: 6. CDR3 length: 15 residues. The CDR3 coding sequence is TGTGCCAGCAGCCAGACCCGGACAGGGGCCACTGAAGCTTTCTTT. It specifies CASSQTRTGATEAFF.

The J gene is TRBJ2-1, the V gene TRBV7-9, with TRBD2 matching over 7 bases. From germline, CDR1 is SEHNR and CDR2 FQNEAQ (reference sequence). The CDR3 sequence is 17 residues long. Trimming removed 1 base from V and 1 base from J; junction bases left unmatched: 7. The CDR3 loop is CASSLVRGGSSYNEQFF. The CDR3 nucleotides read TGTGCCAGCAGCTTAGTTAGGGGCGGGAGTTCCTACAATGAGCAGTTCTTC.

V gene TRBV7-2 combines with J gene TRBJ1-1; D call uncertain. Trimming cost V 1 base and J 10 bases, with 7 bases left between them. CDR1 is SGHTA and CDR2 is FQGNSA in the germline V gene. The CDR3 runs to 11 residues. The CDR3 is CASSLGVGAFF. Written as DNA, the CDR3 is TGTGCCAGCAGCTTAGGGGTGGGAGCTTTCTTT.

CDR3 residues: CASSYSWGNPYF. CDR3 nucleotide sequence: TGTGCCAGCAGTTACTCCTGGGGGAATCCGTATTTT. The V gene is TRBV6-6, the J gene TRBJ2-3; the D call may be TRBD1 or TRBD2 (5 bases each). This CDR3 has 12 amino acids. Between the trimmed V and J ends, which lost 0 bases and 14 bases, there was a span of 12 bases. Germline V gene data show CDR1 as MNHNY and CDR2 as SVGAGI (reference sequence).